This T cell receptor beta chain was observed in a study of blood T cell repertoires in COVID-19. Germline V lookup: CDR1 SGHRS, CDR2 YFSETQ. This CDR3 is 15 amino acids long. The V gene end was trimmed by 5 bases and the J gene end by 0 bases; junction bases not matched to a gene: 5. This clone was observed a handful of times. Original handling: Quantification of nucleated cells was approximated via reference gene primer amplification. Method: immunoSEQ multiplex PCR; TCRdb's copy keeps in-frame clones and lacks some. V and J calls and clone size come straight from that table; D and trimming were deduced from the DNA. The sample contains a few hundred thousand clones, roughly 91% of which appear only once. In terms of age and location, participants ranged from about 18 to 100 years and lived in approximately 26 US areas. Cohorts were based on clinical histories the participants reported. Cohort 3 donors counted as recovered after two negative PCRs, clearance, or resolved symptoms.

This receptor was obtained from a man aged 18 to 35 who had recovered from COVID-19. The chain employs TRBV5-1 and TRBJ2-1; TRBD1 matches at 7 bases. Sequenced sample: PBMCs or T cells enriched from blood (not recorded which). The CDR3 region is CASRSQGDSYNEQFF. DNA of the CDR3: TGCGCCAGCAGGTCCCAGGGGGACTCCTACAATGAGCAGTTCTTC. Full variable domain (remainder filled in from reference TRBV5-1 and TRBJ2-1): KAGVTQTPRYLIKTRGQQVTLSCSPISGHRSVSWYQQTPGQGLQFLFEYFSETQRNKGNFPGRFSGRQFSNSRSEMNVSTLELGDSALYLCASRSQGDSYNEQFFGPGTRLTVL.